The clone carrying this T cell receptor beta chain has only a few counts. As yet, its antigen is unknown. This sample is part of a study of CD8 T cells in ankylosing spondylitis. Libraries for TCR beta were made by quantitative 5'-RACE with molecular barcodes. TCRdb recomputed calls from the 5' RACE reads with MiXCR, one row per CDR3 protein. This table holds fewer than 500,000 distinct CDR3 sequences, 20% to 25% found once. Study-wide findings and caveats: A motif of under 10 highly homologous TCR beta variants was seen as apparently characteristic of ankylosing spondylitis blood. A CD8+ phenotype characterized the disease-linked clones, which were relatively rare in peripheral blood. Researchers reportedly found disease-linked clones significantly enriched in matched ankylosing spondylitis synovial fluid.

The CDR3 runs 17 residues. Germline values: CDR1 DFQATT, CDR2 SNEGSKA (reference sequence). V shed 3 bases and J 1 base; nucleotides not matched to a gene: 13. The TCR comes from a male donor with ankylosing spondylitis. The sample comprised blood, either unsorted or a sorted T cell fraction (not recorded which). The genes are TRBV20-1 and TRBJ1-1, with 8 bases lining up with TRBD1. The CDR3 loop is CSASLARGQPPNTEAFF. CDR3 DNA: TGCAGTGCTAGTCTGGCCAGGGGGCAACCCCCGAACACTGAAGCTTTCTTT.